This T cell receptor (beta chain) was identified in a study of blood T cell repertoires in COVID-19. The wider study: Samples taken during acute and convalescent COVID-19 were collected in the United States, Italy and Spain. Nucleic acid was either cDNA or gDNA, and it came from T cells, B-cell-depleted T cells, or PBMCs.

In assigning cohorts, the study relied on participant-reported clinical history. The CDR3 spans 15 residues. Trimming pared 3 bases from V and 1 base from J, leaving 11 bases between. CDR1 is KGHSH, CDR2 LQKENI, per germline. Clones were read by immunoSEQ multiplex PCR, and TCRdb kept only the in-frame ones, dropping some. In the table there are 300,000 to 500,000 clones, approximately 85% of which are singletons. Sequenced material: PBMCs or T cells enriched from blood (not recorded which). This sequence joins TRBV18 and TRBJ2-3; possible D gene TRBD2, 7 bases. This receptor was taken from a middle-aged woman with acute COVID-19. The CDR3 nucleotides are TGTGCCAGCTCACCGGGGGGGGCCGGCACAGATACGCAGTATTTT. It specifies CASSPGGAGTDTQYF.